The present TCR beta chain was sequenced within a study of T cell responses to AZD1222 COVID-19 vaccine. Looked up from germline, CDR1 is LNHNV and CDR2 is YYDKDF (reference sequence). This CDR3 has 13 residues. After removal of 2 bases from V and 7 bases from J, the junction contained 4 bases not matched to a gene. Assay used: immunoSEQ multiplex PCR; TCRdb lists only in-frame clones, some missing. The sample lists about 140,000 clones, more than 90% occurring once. This clone appeared a single time. Antigen: not known. Study findings and constraints: Unmutated variant regions are reportedly the target of nearly half of TCRs that are spike-specific.

The chain employs TRBV15 and TRBJ2-7; 8 positions match TRBD1. The sequenced sample was peripheral blood, obtained on day 0 of AZD1222 vaccination. This clonotype originated in an adult in good health. The CDR3 loop reads CATSRPGGREQYF. In DNA form, the CDR3 reads TGTGCCACCAGCAGACCAGGGGGCCGGGAGCAGTACTTC.